This T cell receptor (beta chain) was obtained from a study of cytomegalovirus exposure and HLA in healthy donors. Study as a whole: Most donors, just over 80% of 350 to 450 genotyped, fell in the Caucasian-associated ancestry cluster.

The V and J ends lost 6 bases and 12 bases, in that order; junction bases with no gene match: 9. This CDR3 spans 14 amino acids. Germline V gives CDR1 MDHEN, CDR2 SYDVKM. Study-level findings and limits: Cytomegalovirus-associated TCR beta chains were listed, numbering under 200.

Primers included in the PCR were 60 Vbeta and 13 Jbeta primers. Authors' data handling: As a later analysis found, there were 82 million or so unique TCR beta chains, of which roughly 11 million were shared. Repertoires were generated with immunoSEQ multiplex PCR, while TCRdb's copy carries only in-frame clones and drops some. V and J calls plus clone size are reproduced from that table; the DNA served to infer D and trimming. The data hold some 170,000 clones, with about 81% observed a single time. As to this clone: Its antigen remains unidentified.

The rearrangement links TRBV28 to TRBJ2-1; TRBD2 matches 12 bases. Input material: PBMCs. This sequence was found in a girl aged 2 to 9 in good health and CMV-seropositive. The CDR3 region is CASSPGLAGISQFF. For the CDR3, the DNA is TGTGCCAGCAGCCCTGGACTAGCGGGAATTTCGCAGTTCTTC.